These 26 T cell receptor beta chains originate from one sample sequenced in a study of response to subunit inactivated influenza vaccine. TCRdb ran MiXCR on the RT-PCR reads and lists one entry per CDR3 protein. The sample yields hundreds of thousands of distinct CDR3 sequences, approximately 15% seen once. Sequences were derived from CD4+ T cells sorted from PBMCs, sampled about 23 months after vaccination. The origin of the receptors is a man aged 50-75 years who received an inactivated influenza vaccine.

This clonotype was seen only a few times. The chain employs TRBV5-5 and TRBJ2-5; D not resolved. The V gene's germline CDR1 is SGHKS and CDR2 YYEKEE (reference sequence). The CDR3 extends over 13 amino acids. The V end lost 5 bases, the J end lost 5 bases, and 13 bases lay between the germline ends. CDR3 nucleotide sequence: TGTGCCAGCAGTTTAATCCCACTTGAGACCCAGTACTTC. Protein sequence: CASSLIPLETQYF.

The chain's CDR3 is CASRGTGFFTHSNQPQHF. The CDR3 coding sequence is TGTGCCAGCAGGGGGACAGGGTTTTTTACCCATAGCAATCAGCCCCAGCATTTT. The chain carries TRBV27 and TRBJ1-5, with 9 bases aligning to TRBD1. V lost 6 bases, J lost 0 bases, and 12 bases stayed unmatched. Germline CDR1 reads MNHEY; CDR2 reads SMNVEV (reference sequence). There are 18 residues in the CDR3.

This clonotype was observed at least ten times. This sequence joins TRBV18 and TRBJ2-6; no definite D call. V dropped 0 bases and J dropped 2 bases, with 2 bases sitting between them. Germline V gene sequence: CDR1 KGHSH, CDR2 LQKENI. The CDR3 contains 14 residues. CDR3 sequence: CASSPPAGANVLTF. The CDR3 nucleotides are TGTGCCAGCTCACCACCGGCTGGGGCCAACGTCCTGACTTTC.

CDR3 coding DNA: TGTGCCAGCAGCTTGACCGGGACAGGGGCAGACGAGCAGTTCTTC. This translates into CASSLTGTGADEQFF. The genes are TRBV7-9 and TRBJ2-1; 10 bases agree with TRBD1. Trimming cost V 3 bases and J 10 bases; bases outside gene matches: 9. CDR3 length equals 15 residues. Germline CDR1 is SEHNR and CDR2 is FQNEAQ (reference sequence).

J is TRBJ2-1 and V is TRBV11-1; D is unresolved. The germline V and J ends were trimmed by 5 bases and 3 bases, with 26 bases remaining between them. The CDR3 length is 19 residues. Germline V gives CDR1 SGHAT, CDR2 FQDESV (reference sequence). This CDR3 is CASSHFPRRALRYYNEQFF. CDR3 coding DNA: TGTGCCAGCAGCCACTTCCCCCGACGGGCCCTCCGCTACTACAATGAGCAGTTCTTC.

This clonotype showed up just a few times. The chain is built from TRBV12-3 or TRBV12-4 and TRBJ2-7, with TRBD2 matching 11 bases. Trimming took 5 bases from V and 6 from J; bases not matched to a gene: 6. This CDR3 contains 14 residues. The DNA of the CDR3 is TGTGCCAGCAGTCGTAGCGGGGGGGCAGCCGAGCAGTACTTC. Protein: CASSRSGGAAEQYF.

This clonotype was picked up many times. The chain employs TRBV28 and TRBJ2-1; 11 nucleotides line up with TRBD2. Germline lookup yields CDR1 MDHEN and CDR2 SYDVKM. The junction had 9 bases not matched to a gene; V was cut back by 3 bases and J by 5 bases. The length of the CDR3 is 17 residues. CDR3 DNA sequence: TGTGCCAGCAGTTTTCGATCACGACTAGCGGGACACAATGAGCAGTTCTTC. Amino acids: CASSFRSRLAGHNEQFF.

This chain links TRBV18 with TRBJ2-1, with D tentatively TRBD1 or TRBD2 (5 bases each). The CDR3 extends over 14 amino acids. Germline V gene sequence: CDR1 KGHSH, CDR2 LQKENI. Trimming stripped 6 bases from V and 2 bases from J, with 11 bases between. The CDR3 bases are TGTGCCAGCTCGGGGACCTTAGCCTACAATGAGCAGTTCTTC. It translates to CASSGTLAYNEQFF.

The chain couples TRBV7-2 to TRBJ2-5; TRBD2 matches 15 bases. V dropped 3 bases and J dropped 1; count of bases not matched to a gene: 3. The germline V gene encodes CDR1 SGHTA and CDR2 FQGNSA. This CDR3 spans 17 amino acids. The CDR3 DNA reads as TGTGCCAGCAGCTTCCGGACTAGCGGGGGGGTCCAAGAGACCCAGTACTTC. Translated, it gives CASSFRTSGGVQETQYF.

The CDR3 reads CASSQDSSGGVIEQFF. Written as DNA, the CDR3 is TGTGCCAGCAGCCAAGATTCTAGCGGGGGGGTTATTGAGCAGTTCTTC. J is TRBJ2-1 and V is TRBV4-2; TRBD2 aligns across 12 bases. CDR3 length: 16 residues. Trimming removed 0 bases from V and 9 bases from J; junction bases left unmatched: 6. Germline CDR1 reads LGHNA; CDR2 reads YNFKEQ.

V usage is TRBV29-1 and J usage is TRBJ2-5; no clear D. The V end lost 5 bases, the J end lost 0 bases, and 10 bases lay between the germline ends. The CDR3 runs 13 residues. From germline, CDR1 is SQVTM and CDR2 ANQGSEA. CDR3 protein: CSVPLKDQETQYF. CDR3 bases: TGCAGCGTTCCCCTCAAAGACCAAGAGACCCAGTACTTC.

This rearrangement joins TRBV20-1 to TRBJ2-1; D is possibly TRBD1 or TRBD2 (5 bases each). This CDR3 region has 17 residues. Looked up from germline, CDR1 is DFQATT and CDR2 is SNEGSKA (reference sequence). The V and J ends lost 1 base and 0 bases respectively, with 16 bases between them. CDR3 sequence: CSARVPRDGVSYNEQFF. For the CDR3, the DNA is TGCAGTGCTAGAGTCCCTCGGGACGGGGTCTCCTACAATGAGCAGTTCTTC.

The CDR3 here is CASSPPGQADEKLFF. Here the CDR3 DNA reads TGTGCCAGCAGTCCGCCGGGACAGGCTGATGAAAAACTGTTTTTT. The chain employs TRBV6-2 or TRBV6-3 and TRBJ1-4; 8 nucleotides match TRBD1. With 5 bases clipped from V and 6 bases from J, the junction kept 8 bases outside the gene matches. Germline values: CDR1 MNHEY, CDR2 SVGEGT. The CDR3 length is 15 residues.

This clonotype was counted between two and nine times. The CDR3: CASMKTGLTPCEQYF. The CDR3 coding sequence is TGTGCCAGTATGAAAACAGGACTGACCCCCTGCGAGCAGTACTTC. This chain joins TRBV21-1 and TRBJ2-7; TRBD1 was called by the table and not checked on the DNA. TRBV21-1 is assigned pseudogene status. The CDR3 totals 15 residues.

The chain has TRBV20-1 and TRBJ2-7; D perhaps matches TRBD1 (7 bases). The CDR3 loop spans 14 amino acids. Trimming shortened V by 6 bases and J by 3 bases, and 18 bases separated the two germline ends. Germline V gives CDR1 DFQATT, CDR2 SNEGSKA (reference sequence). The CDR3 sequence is CSARRGQSLYEQYF. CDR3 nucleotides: TGCAGTGCCAGGAGGGGACAGTCCCTCTACGAGCAGTACTTC.

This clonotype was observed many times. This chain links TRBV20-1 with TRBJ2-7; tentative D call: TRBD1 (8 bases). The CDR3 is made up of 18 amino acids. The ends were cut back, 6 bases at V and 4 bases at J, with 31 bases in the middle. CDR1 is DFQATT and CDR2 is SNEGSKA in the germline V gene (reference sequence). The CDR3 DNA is TGCAGTGCCAGAAGCGGGGACAGGTTAAAGGGGCTCGGTTACGAGCAGTACTTC. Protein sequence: CSARSGDRLKGLGYEQYF.

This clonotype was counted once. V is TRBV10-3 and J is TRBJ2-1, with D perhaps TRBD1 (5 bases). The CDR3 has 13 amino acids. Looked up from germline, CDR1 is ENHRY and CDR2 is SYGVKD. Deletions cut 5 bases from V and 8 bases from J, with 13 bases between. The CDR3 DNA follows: TGTGCCATCAGTCGCAGGGAAAGGGATGAGCAGTTCTTC. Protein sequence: CAISRRERDEQFF.

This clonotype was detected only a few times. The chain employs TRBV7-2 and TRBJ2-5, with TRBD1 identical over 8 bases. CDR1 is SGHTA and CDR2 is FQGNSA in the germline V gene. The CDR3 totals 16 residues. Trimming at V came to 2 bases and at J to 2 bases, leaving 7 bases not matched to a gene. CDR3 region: CASSLYRGTGQETQYF. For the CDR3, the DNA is TGTGCCAGCAGCTTATACAGGGGGACGGGGCAAGAGACCCAGTACTTC.

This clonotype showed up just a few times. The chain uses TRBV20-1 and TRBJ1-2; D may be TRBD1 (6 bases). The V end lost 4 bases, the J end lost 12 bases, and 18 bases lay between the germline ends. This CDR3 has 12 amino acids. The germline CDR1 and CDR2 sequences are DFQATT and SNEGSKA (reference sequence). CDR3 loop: CSATRDTMKHTF. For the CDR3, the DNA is TGCAGTGCTACCCGGGACACCATGAAGCACACCTTC.

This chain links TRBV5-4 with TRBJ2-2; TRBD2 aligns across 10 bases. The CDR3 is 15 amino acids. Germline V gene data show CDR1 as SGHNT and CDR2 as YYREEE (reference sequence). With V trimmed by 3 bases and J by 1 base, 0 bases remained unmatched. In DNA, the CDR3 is TGTGCCAGCAGCTGGACTAGCGGGAACACCGGGGAGCTGTTTTTT. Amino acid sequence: CASSWTSGNTGELFF. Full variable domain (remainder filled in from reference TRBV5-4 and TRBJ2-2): ETGVTQSPTHLIKTRGQQVTLRCSSQSGHNTVSWYQQALGQGPQFIFQYYREEENGRGNFPPRFSGLQFPNYSSELNVNALELDDSALYLCASSWTSGNTGELFFGEGSRLTVL.

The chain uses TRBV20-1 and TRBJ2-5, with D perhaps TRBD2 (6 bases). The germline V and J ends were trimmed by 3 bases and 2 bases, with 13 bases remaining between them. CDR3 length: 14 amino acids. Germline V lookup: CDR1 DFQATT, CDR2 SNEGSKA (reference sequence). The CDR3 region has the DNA TGCAGTGCTAGGTTGGGACTGGGACAAGAGACCCAGTACTTC. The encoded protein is CSARLGLGQETQYF.

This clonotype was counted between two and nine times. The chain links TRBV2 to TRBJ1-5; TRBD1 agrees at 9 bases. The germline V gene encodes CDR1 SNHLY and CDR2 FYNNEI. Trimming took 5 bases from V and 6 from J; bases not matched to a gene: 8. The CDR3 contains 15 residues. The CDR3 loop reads CASSIEGQGFQPQHF. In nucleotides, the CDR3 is TGTGCCAGCAGTATTGAGGGACAGGGTTTTCAGCCCCAGCATTTT.

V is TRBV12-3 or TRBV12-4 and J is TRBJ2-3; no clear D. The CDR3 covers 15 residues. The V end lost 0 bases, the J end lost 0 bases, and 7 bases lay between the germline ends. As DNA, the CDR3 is TGTGCCAGCAGTTTAGCTGCCCTAAGCACAGATACGCAGTATTTT. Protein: CASSLAALSTDTQYF.

The DNA for the CDR3 is TGCGCCAGCAGCCAAGATCGGGGGACAGGGGGCGGGGAAAAACTGTTTTTT. Translation: CASSQDRGTGGGEKLFF. The chain uses TRBV4-3 and TRBJ1-4; 12 bases map to TRBD1. Germline V CDR1 and CDR2: LGHNA, YSLEER. V trimming: 0 bases; J trimming: 8 bases; junction bases outside the gene matches: 7. CDR3 length: 17 residues.

The CDR3, as DNA: TGTGCCAGCAGCACCCAAATGGGACGCTACGAGCAGTACTTC. It encodes CASSTQMGRYEQYF. The gene calls are TRBV12-3 or TRBV12-4 and TRBJ2-7; D possibly matches TRBD1 or TRBD2 (5 bases each). Between the trimmed V and J ends, which lost 6 bases and 3 bases, there was a span of 15 bases. The CDR3 is 14 amino acids.

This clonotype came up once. The CDR3 spells CASSYWAGKGNTEAFF. CDR3 nucleotides: TGTGCCAGCAGTTATTGGGCAGGGAAAGGGAACACTGAAGCTTTCTTT. The chain links TRBV6-2 or TRBV6-3 to TRBJ1-1; D perhaps matches TRBD1 (5 bases). The CDR3 is 16 residues long. V was cut by 3 bases and J by 1 base, with 15 bases left in between. CDR1 is MNHEY, CDR2 SVGEGT, per germline.